This TCR beta chain was identified in a study of T-cell memory formation after mild COVID-19. Overall study context: Largely donor-specific sequence clusters came from two donors. Points from the study as a whole: That cross-reactive memory joined was suggested by some responding clones appearing in pre-infection memory.

Constant-segment primers served in 5'RACE that generated TCR alpha and TCR beta cDNA libraries bearing sample barcodes and UMIs. TCRdb independently ran MiXCR on the 5' RACE reads; one entry per CDR3 protein. The repertoire holds over 350,000 distinct CDR3 sequences, with approximately 15% as singletons. V was cut by 3 bases and J by 10 bases, with 18 bases left in between. Germline CDR1 is LGHNA and CDR2 is YSLEER. This CDR3 contains 15 residues. Notes on this clonotype: Its antigen is as yet unknown.

The chain combines TRBV4-3 with TRBJ1-4; D is ambiguous. The sequence was obtained from a man aged 18-30 years who had mild COVID-19 (a few samples of this study predate the infection). Cell type and time point are not known. The sample comprised PBMCs or a T cell subset sorted from them (not recorded which). CDR3 sequence: CASSQGNHPRGKLFF. In DNA form, the CDR3 reads TGCGCCAGCAGCCAGGGGAACCACCCAAGAGGAAAACTGTTTTTT.